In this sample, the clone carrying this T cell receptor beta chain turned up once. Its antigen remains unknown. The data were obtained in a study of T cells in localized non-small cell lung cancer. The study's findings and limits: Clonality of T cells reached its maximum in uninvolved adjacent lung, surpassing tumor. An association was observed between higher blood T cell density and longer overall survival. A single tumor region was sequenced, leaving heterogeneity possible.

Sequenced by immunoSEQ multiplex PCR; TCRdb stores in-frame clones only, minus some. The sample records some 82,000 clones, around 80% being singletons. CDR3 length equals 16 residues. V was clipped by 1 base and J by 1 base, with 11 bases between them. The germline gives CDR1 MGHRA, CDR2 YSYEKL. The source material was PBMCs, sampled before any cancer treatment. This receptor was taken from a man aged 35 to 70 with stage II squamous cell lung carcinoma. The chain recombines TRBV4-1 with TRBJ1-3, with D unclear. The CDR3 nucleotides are TGCGCCAGCAGCCAAGTGGTAGGGTCTTCTGGAAACACCATATATTTT. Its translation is CASSQVVGSSGNTIYF.